This T cell receptor beta chain stems from a study of blood T cell repertoires in COVID-19. Study-wide context: Samples representing acute and convalescent COVID-19 were sourced from the United States, Italy and Spain. In each case, the material was cDNA or gDNA derived from T cells, B-cell-depleted T cells, or PBMCs.

The V and J ends lost 0 bases and 1 base respectively, with 10 bases between them. The germline CDR1 and CDR2 sequences are SGHNT and YYREEE (reference sequence). The CDR3 has 15 residues. Method: immunoSEQ multiplex PCR; TCRdb's copy keeps in-frame clones and lacks some. The sample consists of about 49,000 clones, 70% to 90% of them appearing once. The V and J genes are TRBV5-4 and TRBJ1-1; TRBD1 is a possible D gene (5 bases). The clonotype originates from a man aged 35 to 55 with active COVID-19. The sequenced material came from peripheral blood. The CDR3 DNA sequence: TGTGCCAGCAGCTTGGCGACAGAGGAGAACACTGAAGCTTTCTTT. Protein product: CASSLATEENTEAFF.